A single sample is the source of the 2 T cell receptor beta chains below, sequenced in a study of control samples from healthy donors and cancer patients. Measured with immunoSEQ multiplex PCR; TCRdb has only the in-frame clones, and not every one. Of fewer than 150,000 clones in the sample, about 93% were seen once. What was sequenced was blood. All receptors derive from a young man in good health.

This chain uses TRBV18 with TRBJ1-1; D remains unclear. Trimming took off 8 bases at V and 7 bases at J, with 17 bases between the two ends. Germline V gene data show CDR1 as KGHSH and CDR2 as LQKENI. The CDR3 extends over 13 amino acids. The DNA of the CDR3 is TGTGCCAGCGGATCCACTACGGGAAGTGAAGCTTTCTTT. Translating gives CASGSTTGSEAFF.

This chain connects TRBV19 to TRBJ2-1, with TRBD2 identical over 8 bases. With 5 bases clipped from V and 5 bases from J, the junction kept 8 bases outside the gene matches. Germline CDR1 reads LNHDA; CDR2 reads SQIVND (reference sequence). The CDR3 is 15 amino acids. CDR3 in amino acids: CASSSSGPHHNEQFF. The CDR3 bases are TGTGCCAGTAGTTCTAGCGGGCCCCATCACAATGAGCAGTTCTTC.